One sample yielded the 32 T cell receptor beta chains listed below, sequenced in a study of T cell responses to AZD1222 COVID-19 vaccine (dated by TCRdb to 2020 to 2023). In the paper's terms, the time point label means: baseline before first vaccination. The library was produced with the immunoSEQ multiplex PCR assay. The source is immuneACCESS, and TCRdb retained only in-frame sequences with V and J called. Part of the clones is not carried over; for the studies checked, unresolved V genes explain less than half of this, and the remainder is unexplained. This sample comprises around 140,000 clones, 93% of them detected only once. The ten most abundant clones make up 5% to 6.5% of the sample. This specimen consisted of peripheral blood, obtained on day 0 of AZD1222 vaccination. The receptors derive from an adult in good health.

The chain uses TRBV19 and TRBJ2-1, with no clear D. The V gene lost 2 bases and the J gene lost 7 bases, with 9 bases spanning the gap. Germline loops: CDR1 LNHDA, CDR2 SQIVND (reference sequence). CDR3 length: 13 amino acids. The CDR3 reads CASSILQRNEQFF. The CDR3 nucleotides read TGTGCCAGTAGTATACTTCAGAGGAATGAGCAGTTCTTC.

This clone was seen a few times. The chain recombines TRBV7-9 with TRBJ1-1, with D possibly matching TRBD1 (5 bases). Looked up from germline, CDR1 is SEHNR and CDR2 is FQNEAQ (reference sequence). This CDR3 spans 15 amino acids. V dropped 7 bases and J dropped 5 bases, with 20 bases sitting between them. CDR3 DNA: TGTGCCAGCACCCTTCGGGGAGGGGCGCGGACTGAAGCTTTCTTT. It encodes CASTLRGGARTEAFF.

This rearrangement joins TRBV3-1 (or the pseudogene TRBV3-2) to TRBJ2-1, with D tentatively TRBD2 (6 bases). The CDR3 spans 17 residues. Germline V gene lookup returns CDR1 LGHDT and CDR2 YNNKEL (reference sequence). V was pared by 1 base and J by 5 bases, with 18 bases between. Written as DNA, the CDR3 is TGTGCCAGCAGCCAAGGGTTCCGGGAGCAAGGGAACAATGAGCAGTTCTTC. Translation: CASSQGFREQGNNEQFF.

This clone came up once. The V call is TRBV3-1 (or the pseudogene TRBV3-2), the J call TRBJ2-1; D ambiguous. Trimming stripped 0 bases from V and 4 bases from J, with 13 bases between. The germline V gene has CDR1 LGHDT and CDR2 YNNKEL (reference sequence). The CDR3 consists of 16 residues. The chain's CDR3 is CASSQEGHPDYNEQFF. The CDR3 DNA follows: TGTGCCAGCAGCCAAGAAGGGCACCCAGATTACAATGAGCAGTTCTTC.

The chain couples TRBV11-3 to TRBJ2-7; no firm D call. V lost 0 bases to trimming and J lost 5 bases, with 8 bases between them. The CDR3 runs 13 residues. Germline CDR1 is SGHNT and CDR2 is YENEEA. The CDR3 DNA is TGTGCCAGCAGCTTAGAAACCGGACACGAGCAGTACTTC. Amino acids: CASSLETGHEQYF.

This chain links TRBV6-5 with TRBJ1-5, with TRBD1 identical over 10 bases. V lost 2 bases, J lost 5 bases, and 6 bases stayed unmatched. The CDR3 consists of 16 residues. Germline lookup yields CDR1 MNHEY and CDR2 SVGAGI. CDR3 sequence: CASSYHSGTGDQPQHF. In nucleotides, the CDR3 is TGTGCCAGCAGTTACCATTCCGGGACAGGGGATCAGCCCCAGCATTTT.

The rearrangement uses TRBV5-1 and TRBJ2-7, with D possibly TRBD2 on 6 matching bases. The V and J ends lost 7 bases and 2 bases respectively, with 16 bases between them. Germline assignment: CDR1 SGHRS and CDR2 YFSETQ. The CDR3 loop spans 14 amino acids. The DNA of the CDR3 is TGCGCCAGCCACTCGGGGGACTCGACCTACGAGCAGTACTTC. It translates to CASHSGDSTYEQYF.

In this sample, this clone turned up once. The rearrangement links TRBV28 to TRBJ1-1; TRBD1 might be the D (6 bases). CDR1 is MDHEN and CDR2 is SYDVKM in the germline V gene. This CDR3 is 14 amino acids long. V was cut by 10 bases and J by 1 base, with 16 bases left in between. The CDR3 nucleotides read TGTGCCACCGGAGCGGGGGCGAAGAACACTGAAGCTTTCTTT. The encoded protein is CATGAGAKNTEAFF.

The rearrangement uses TRBV2 and TRBJ1-1; 9 nucleotides align to TRBD1. V lost 6 bases, J lost 4 bases, and 3 bases stayed unmatched. There are 13 residues in the CDR3. The germline gives CDR1 SNHLY, CDR2 FYNNEI. The CDR3 coding sequence is TGTGCCAGCAGCCCGGACAGGGGCACTGAAGCTTTCTTT. Translated: CASSPDRGTEAFF. Looking up the rest from reference TRBV2 and TRBJ1-1 gives the full variable domain: EPEVTQTPSHQVTQMGQEVILRCVPISNHLYFYWYRQILGQKVEFLVSFYNNEISEKSEIFDDQFSVERPDGSNFTLKIRSTKLEDSAMYFCASSPDRGTEAFFGQGTRLTVV.

V and J are TRBV7-8 and TRBJ1-1; no firm D call. The CDR3 length is 16 residues. CDR1 SGHVS and CDR2 FQNEAQ come from the germline V gene. Trimming removed 5 bases from V and 3 bases from J, with 19 bases in between. The CDR3 protein is CASSPNGFPVYTEAFF. The DNA of the CDR3 is TGTGCCAGCAGCCCAAACGGGTTTCCTGTTTACACTGAAGCTTTCTTT.

This sequence joins TRBV7-2 and TRBJ1-6, with TRBD1 identical over 9 bases. V lost 0 bases to trimming and J lost 7 bases; unmatched junction nucleotides: 7. The CDR3 contains 17 residues. CDR1 is SGHTA and CDR2 is FQGNSA in the germline V gene. Written as DNA, the CDR3 is TGTGCCAGCAGCTTAGCGCCACCGGGACAGGGAAATTCACCCCTCCACTTT. Protein product: CASSLAPPGQGNSPLHF.

A few counts support this clone. The junction departs from germline at one end; a sequencing error may be responsible. This chain joins TRBV11-2 and TRBJ2-7, with D tentatively TRBD1 (6 bases). CDR3 length: 12 amino acids. CDR1 SGHAT and CDR2 FQNNGV come from the germline V gene. The CDR3 nucleotides read TGTGCCAGCAGCCGAACAACACAGGGAATTGTGTTC. Translation gives CASSRTTQGIVF.

The chain couples TRBV3-1 (or the pseudogene TRBV3-2) to TRBJ2-2; no firm D call. Germline V lookup: CDR1 LGHDT, CDR2 YNNKEL (reference sequence). The CDR3 sequence is 14 residues long. V was clipped by 2 bases and J by 5 bases, with 9 bases between them. DNA of the CDR3: TGTGCCAGCAGCCAATCCCGTTGGACCGGGGAGCTGTTTTTT. It encodes CASSQSRWTGELFF.

V is TRBV7-2 and J is TRBJ2-1, with 11 bases matching TRBD2. Germline-derived CDR1 and CDR2 are SGHTA and FQGNSA. The CDR3 sequence is 16 residues long. V was pared by 4 bases and J by 7 bases, with 9 bases of the junction left unmatched. The CDR3 spells CASSSAPTSGSNEQFF. The DNA for the CDR3 is TGTGCCAGCAGCTCGGCCCCAACTAGCGGGAGTAATGAGCAGTTCTTC. The whole variable domain, filled in from reference TRBV7-2 and TRBJ2-1, reads GAGVSQSPSNKVTEKGKDVELRCDPISGHTALYWYRQSLGQGLEFLIYFQGNSAPDKSGLPSDRFSAERTGGSVSTLTIQRTQQEDSAVYLCASSSAPTSGSNEQFFGPGTRLTVL.

The V call is TRBV28, the J call TRBJ1-3, with D unclear. V was cut by 3 bases and J by 0 bases, with 12 bases left in between. This CDR3 is 16 amino acids long. Germline CDR1 MDHEN, CDR2 SYDVKM. CDR3 residues: CASSFLAGYSGNTIYF. The CDR3 coding sequence is TGTGCCAGCAGTTTTCTTGCGGGTTACTCTGGAAACACCATATATTTT.

The chain uses TRBV19 and TRBJ2-1; 10 bases are a match to TRBD2. The V and J ends lost 5 bases and 10 bases, in that order; junction bases with no gene match: 11. The V gene's germline CDR1 is LNHDA and CDR2 SQIVND (reference sequence). The CDR3 extends over 15 amino acids. CDR3 sequence (DNA): TGTGCCAGTAGTGCCCTGAGCGGGGGGGCTCAGGAGCAGTTCTTC. This sequence encodes CASSALSGGAQEQFF.

V gene TRBV28 combines with J gene TRBJ1-4, with a weak D call TRBD1 (6 bases). The CDR3 length is 18 residues. Per the germline V gene, CDR1 is MDHEN and CDR2 is SYDVKM. V dropped 2 bases and J dropped 7 bases, with 23 bases sitting between them. The CDR3 DNA reads as TGTGCCAGCAGTTTAGGAGGGGGACCTTGGGGTTATAGTGAAAAACTGTTTTTT. Translating gives CASSLGGGPWGYSEKLFF.

V is TRBV19 and J is TRBJ1-3; 8 nucleotides agree with TRBD1. Germline CDR1 and CDR2: LNHDA and SQIVND (reference sequence). The J segment lost 1 base and the V segment lost 7 bases, leaving 6 bases of the junction unmatched. The CDR3 totals 15 residues. The CDR3 bases are TGTGCCAGTACAACAGGGGGAAGGTCTGGAAACACCATATATTTT. Its protein product is CASTTGGRSGNTIYF.

CDR3 sequence: CASSHLEETQYF. The CDR3 nucleotides are TGTGCCAGCAGCCACCTTGAAGAGACCCAGTACTTC. The chain has TRBV5-6 and TRBJ2-5; D is unclear. From germline, CDR1 is SGHDT and CDR2 YYEEEE. Trimming left V 4 bases short and J 3 bases short, with 7 bases between. There are 12 residues in the CDR3.

The V and J genes are TRBV4-2 and TRBJ2-1; D is undetermined. Deletions cut 1 base from V and 5 bases from J, with 9 bases between. This CDR3 contains 14 residues. Germline V gene lookup returns CDR1 LGHNA and CDR2 YNFKEQ. CDR3 sequence reads: CASSQVSQNNEQFF. The CDR3, as DNA: TGTGCCAGCAGCCAAGTTTCTCAAAACAATGAGCAGTTCTTC.

This clone has only a few counts. The chain recombines TRBV6-4 with TRBJ1-1; D remains unclear. The germline CDR1 and CDR2 sequences are MRHNA and SNTAGT. The ends were cut back, 4 bases at V and 8 bases at J, with 14 bases in the middle. This CDR3 comprises 13 residues. CDR3 sequence reads: CASSADEPGEAFF. In DNA form, the CDR3 reads TGTGCCAGCAGTGCCGACGAGCCGGGAGAAGCTTTCTTT.

This clone is large (0.1 to 1%) by share. The rearrangement joins TRBV5-1 to TRBJ2-7; possible D gene TRBD1, 6 bases. The CDR3 totals 16 residues. Germline CDR1 and CDR2: SGHRS and YFSETQ. Trimming took off 0 bases at V and 12 bases at J, with 25 bases between the two ends. The chain's CDR3 is CASSLALRDRRSLWYF. The CDR3 nucleotides are TGCGCCAGCAGCTTGGCCTTGCGAGACAGGCGGTCCCTTTGGTACTTC.

The chain recombines TRBV24-1 with TRBJ1-2; D is unclear. Germline V gene data show CDR1 as KGHDR and CDR2 as SFDVKD. The CDR3 contains 12 residues. Trimming left V 7 bases short and J 1 base short, with 6 bases between. For the CDR3, the DNA is TGTGCCACCAGAGGGCGTAACTATGGCTACACCTTC. Protein sequence: CATRGRNYGYTF.

The chain is built from TRBV7-9 and TRBJ1-1; TRBD1 aligns across 9 bases. Unmatched junction bases numbered 6, after V lost 5 bases and J lost 5 bases. Germline assignment: CDR1 SEHNR and CDR2 FQNEAQ (reference sequence). The CDR3 covers 14 residues. The CDR3 reads CASSLETGGTEAFF. CDR3 bases: TGTGCCAGCAGCCTAGAGACAGGGGGGACTGAAGCTTTCTTT.

The rearrangement links TRBV11-1 to TRBJ2-7, with 8 bases identical to TRBD1. The CDR3 loop spans 15 amino acids. J gave up 4 bases and V 4 bases, and 9 bases lay outside the gene matches. Germline CDR1 SGHAT, CDR2 FQDESV (reference sequence). In DNA form, the CDR3 reads TGTGCCAGCAGCTACGGACAGGGAGGTTCTTACGAGCAGTACTTC. Translating gives CASSYGQGGSYEQYF.

The rearrangement uses TRBV28 and TRBJ1-1; D gene unclear. V was pared by 3 bases and J by 2 bases, with 13 bases between. Germline V gene sequence: CDR1 MDHEN, CDR2 SYDVKM. CDR3 length: 15 amino acids. The CDR3 DNA is TGTGCCAGCAGTTTGTTAACGGGGTCTAACACTGAAGCTTTCTTT. Translated, it gives CASSLLTGSNTEAFF.

This chain links TRBV7-2 with TRBJ1-1, with D perhaps matching TRBD1 (5 bases). The germline V gene encodes CDR1 SGHTA and CDR2 FQGNSA. CDR3 length: 14 amino acids. Trimming took 3 bases from V and 7 from J, leaving 15 bases between them. The CDR3 DNA is TGTGCCAGCAGCTTTACCGGCAGGGCGGGTGAAGCTTTCTTT. Protein product: CASSFTGRAGEAFF.

The V call is TRBV28, the J call TRBJ2-7, with a tentative D call TRBD1 (6 bases). V lost 6 bases and J lost 6, with 12 bases in between. CDR3 length: 12 amino acids. Looked up from germline, CDR1 is MDHEN and CDR2 is SYDVKM. Here the CDR3 DNA reads TGTGCCAGCAGATACAGGGATGGCGAGCAGTACTTC. It encodes CASRYRDGEQYF.

This sequence joins TRBV6-2 or TRBV6-3 and TRBJ2-3; D tentatively fits TRBD1 or TRBD2 (5 bases each). CDR1 is MNHEY and CDR2 is SVGEGT in the germline V gene. The germline V and J ends were trimmed by 6 bases and 5 bases, with 15 bases remaining between them. This CDR3 has 14 amino acids. The CDR3 spells CASSKGTEGDTQYF. The CDR3 bases are TGTGCCAGCAGCAAAGGGACCGAGGGAGATACGCAGTATTTT.

The V call is TRBV7-8, the J call TRBJ1-2; D is undetermined. V lost 4 bases, J lost 5 bases, and 17 bases lay in between. There are 15 residues in the CDR3. The germline CDR1 and CDR2 sequences are SGHVS and FQNEAQ. This CDR3 is CASSSPGPKRYGYTF. The DNA of the CDR3 is TGTGCCAGCAGCTCTCCCGGACCCAAGAGATATGGCTACACCTTC.

This CDR3 is CATARQGYNQPQHF. CDR3 sequence (DNA): TGTGCCACCGCCCGACAGGGTTACAATCAGCCCCAGCATTTT. The rearrangement links TRBV28 to TRBJ1-5; 7 bases are a match to TRBD1. The germline CDR1 and CDR2 sequences are MDHEN and SYDVKM. The CDR3 has 14 amino acids. J gave up 3 bases and V 10 bases, and 9 bases lay outside the gene matches.

The chain combines TRBV4-1 with TRBJ2-2, with 9 bases that match TRBD2. The CDR3 is made up of 17 amino acids. Germline V lookup: CDR1 MGHRA, CDR2 YSYEKL. The V gene end was trimmed by 4 bases and the J gene end by 6 bases; junction bases not matched to a gene: 12. CDR3 DNA: TGCGCCAGCAGCCTCGTAATAGCGGGAGTGATCCCCGGGGAGCTGTTTTTT. Its protein is CASSLVIAGVIPGELFF.